This TCR beta chain was identified in a study of identical twins. Unique molecular identifiers were present on the cDNA, which also gained a universal primer site by template switching. TCRdb recomputed calls from the 5' RACE reads with MiXCR, one row per CDR3 protein. The table records 200,000 or so distinct CDR3 sequences, roughly 15% of them present only once. The V end lost 5 bases, the J end lost 0 bases, and 13 bases lay between the germline ends. The CDR3 is 15 residues long. The germline V gene has CDR1 SEHNR and CDR2 FQNEAQ (reference sequence). The data also belong to a second study, concerning T cells expressing NK-cell markers. Turning to that study: TCR beta repertoires came from sorted CD3+CD56+NKG2C+, CD3+CD56+NKG2C- and CD3+CD56-NKG2C+ T cells.

The sequencing sample was made of CD8+ T cells sorted from blood. This TCR was recovered from a woman in her late teens or twenties in good health. The rearrangement links TRBV7-9 to TRBJ1-1, with a possible D match to TRBD1 (5 bases). The CDR3 sequence is CASSPSRGMNTEAFF. CDR3 nucleotides: TGTGCCAGCAGCCCCTCCCGGGGGATGAACACTGAAGCTTTCTTT.